These T cell receptor beta chains were read from a single sample in a study of T cell changes during pregnancy in multiple sclerosis. The repertoire was sequenced with immunoSEQ multiplex PCR; TCRdb's copy has only in-frame clones and lacks some. The sample shows 13,000 to 15,000 clones, more than 80% of them seen only once. The source material was peripheral blood, sampled in the second trimester of pregnancy. These receptors were obtained from a female donor in good health, enrolled as a control in a pregnancy study. Each CDR3 is given with its conserved first and last residue. A D gene is named only where the DNA matches it firmly. Expanded clones get a size class; other rows say once, few or many, or leave the size out.

V	J	D	size	CDR3	DNA
TRBV27	TRBJ1-2	TRBD1	NA	CASSLAPDRAKGYTF	TGTGCCAGCAGTTTAGCCCCCGACAGGGCTAAAGGCTACACCTTC
TRBV10-3	TRBJ2-7	TRBD2	NA	CAISESPSGGFYEQYF	TGTGCCATCAGTGAGTCGCCTAGCGGGGGGTTTTACGAGCAGTACTTC
TRBV14	TRBJ2-1	NA	NA	CASGEAGEQFF	TGTGCCAGCGGGGAGGCAGGTGAGCAGTTCTTC
TRBV6-5	TRBJ2-7	TRBD1	NA	CASSFRDRGSYEQYF	TGTGCCAGCAGTTTCCGGGACAGGGGCTCCTACGAGCAGTACTTC
TRBV6-1	TRBJ1-5	NA	NA	CASSVSQEVQPQHF	TGTGCCAGCAGTGTCTCCCAGGAGGTTCAGCCCCAGCATTTT
TRBV7-9	TRBJ2-3	NA	NA	CASSPGLTTDTQYF	TGTGCCAGCAGCCCAGGACTCACCACAGATACGCAGTATTTT
TRBV10-3	TRBJ2-2	TRBD2	NA	CATNPRLAGAGELFF	TGTGCCACCAACCCTAGACTAGCGGGGGCCGGGGAGCTGTTTTTT
TRBV6-1	TRBJ2-2	TRBD2	NA	CAISRTRGAGELFF	TGTGCCATCTCTCGGACTAGAGGAGCCGGGGAGCTGTTTTTT
TRBV6-1	TRBJ2-1	TRBD2	once	CASTRLAGGHNEQFF	TGTGCCAGCACCAGACTAGCGGGAGGGCACAATGAGCAGTTCTTC
TRBV7-9	TRBJ2-3	NA	NA	CASSLAPAGGTQYF	TGTGCCAGCAGCTTAGCGCCGGCTGGAGGTACGCAGTATTTT
TRBV30	TRBJ2-7	NA	NA	CAWSTIWGDSQTYEQYF	TGTGCCTGGAGTACTATTTGGGGGGACTCTCAAACCTACGAGCAGTACTTC
TRBV18	TRBJ2-3	NA	NA	CASSPRESDTQYF	TGTGCCAGCTCACCACGAGAATCAGATACGCAGTATTTT
TRBV28	TRBJ2-7	NA	NA	CASSLRQRVPTYEQYF	TGTGCCAGCAGTTTACGACAGCGGGTTCCAACCTACGAGCAGTACTTC
TRBV14	TRBJ2-1	NA	NA	CASNKQGGGYNEQFF	TGTGCCAGCAATAAACAGGGCGGGGGCTACAATGAGCAGTTCTTC
TRBV7-3	TRBJ1-2	TRBD1	NA	CASALGTGLTVGGYTF	TGTGCCAGCGCCCTGGGGACAGGGCTTACGGTCGGCGGCTACACCTTC
TRBV7-2	TRBJ2-7	NA	NA	CASSLDRGSEQYF	TGTGCCAGCAGCTTAGATAGGGGCTCCGAGCAGTACTTC
TRBV19	TRBJ2-5	TRBD1	NA	CASSISGTGGREETQYF	TGTGCCAGTAGTATATCCGGGACAGGGGGCAGGGAAGAGACCCAGTACTTC
TRBV11-3	TRBJ2-1	TRBD2	NA	CASSPSGGNNEQFF	TGTGCCAGCAGTCCTAGCGGAGGAAACAATGAGCAGTTCTTC
TRBV6-1	TRBJ2-3	NA	NA	CASSAGRRDTQYF	TGTGCCAGCAGTGCAGGGCGAAGAGATACGCAGTATTTT
TRBV5-4	TRBJ2-3	TRBD1	NA	CASSLNPGGWRTDTQYF	TGTGCCAGCAGCTTGAACCCAGGGGGCTGGCGGACAGATACGCAGTATTTT
TRBV30	TRBJ1-2	NA	NA	CAWSAAGLYTF	TGTGCCTGGAGCGCCGCTGGACTCTACACCTTC
TRBV4-2	TRBJ1-2	NA	NA	CASSPGDYGYTF	TGTGCCAGCAGTCCCGGTGACTATGGCTACACCTTC
TRBV11-2	TRBJ1-2	NA	once	CASSLDRSTRYTF	TGTGCCAGCAGCTTAGACAGGTCCACTCGCTACACCTTC
TRBV7-8	TRBJ2-2	NA	NA	CASSSGQQVELFF	TGTGCCAGCAGCTCGGGACAACAAGTGGAGCTGTTTTTT
TRBV5-6	TRBJ2-4	TRBD2	NA	CASSNTGAGGPGIQYF	TGTGCCAGCAGCAACACCGGGGCGGGGGGGCCAGGCATTCAGTACTTC
TRBV10-3	TRBJ2-7	NA	once	CAISVWSSYEQYF	TGTGCCATCAGTGTATGGAGCTCCTACGAGCAGTACTTC
TRBV7-3	TRBJ1-1	NA	NA	CASSRQRNTEAFF	TGTGCCAGCAGCCGTCAGCGGAACACTGAAGCTTTCTTT